The rows below give T cell receptor beta chains drawn from one sample of a study of T cell responses to AZD1222 COVID-19 vaccine. The table came from immunoSEQ multiplex PCR; TCRdb's copy has only in-frame clones and leaves some out. The sample carries 120,000 to 150,000 clones, approximately 89% recorded once. This specimen consisted of peripheral blood, obtained on day 0 of AZD1222 vaccination. The receptor source for this set is an adult in good health. CDR3s include the opening cysteine and the closing phenylalanine or tryptophan. Each record gives: J gene, clone size, V gene, CDR3 length, D gene, CDR3 DNA, CDR3 protein. The D gene is left open where the match is weak. Expanded clones get a size class; other rows say once, few or many, or leave the size out.

j_call: TRBJ2-7; clone_size: -; v_call: TRBV2; cdr3_length: 14; d_call: -; cdr3_nt: TGTGCCAGCAGTGTTGGAAGTCAAGACTACGAGCAGTACTTC; cdr3_aa: CASSVGSQDYEQYF
j_call: TRBJ2-7; clone_size: -; v_call: TRBV18; cdr3_length: 14; d_call: TRBD1; cdr3_nt: TGTGCCAGCTCAACGGACAGGGGCAAATACGAGCAGTACTTC; cdr3_aa: CASSTDRGKYEQYF
j_call: TRBJ1-5; clone_size: -; v_call: TRBV6-2/TRBV6-3; cdr3_length: 14; d_call: -; cdr3_nt: TGTGCCAGCAGTGGGGGTCCGGAAAATCAGCCCCAGCATTTT; cdr3_aa: CASSGGPENQPQHF
j_call: TRBJ2-2; clone_size: -; v_call: TRBV19; cdr3_length: 15; d_call: -; cdr3_nt: TGTGCCAGTGCCGCCGGGGTTTGGGGGACCGGGGAGCTGTTTTTT; cdr3_aa: CASAAGVWGTGELFF
j_call: TRBJ2-7; clone_size: -; v_call: TRBV7-2; cdr3_length: 15; d_call: TRBD2; cdr3_nt: TGTGCCAGCAGCTCCTCCGGGACTAGCGGTGTCGAGCAGTACTTC; cdr3_aa: CASSSSGTSGVEQYF
j_call: TRBJ2-2; clone_size: -; v_call: TRBV27; cdr3_length: 17; d_call: TRBD2; cdr3_nt: TGTGCCAGCAGCCGACTAGCGGGAGCACCTCGGAGCGGGGAGCTGTTTTTT; cdr3_aa: CASSRLAGAPRSGELFF
j_call: TRBJ2-7; clone_size: -; v_call: TRBV6-2/TRBV6-3; cdr3_length: 19; d_call: -; cdr3_nt: TGTGCCAGCAGTCTCGCATGGGCGGGAAGTATGTTACCAACCTACGAGCAGTACTTC; cdr3_aa: CASSLAWAGSMLPTYEQYF
j_call: TRBJ1-3; clone_size: -; v_call: TRBV15; cdr3_length: 14; d_call: -; cdr3_nt: TGTGCCACCAGCGGAGGGACCTCTGGAAACACCATATATTTT; cdr3_aa: CATSGGTSGNTIYF
j_call: TRBJ1-5; clone_size: -; v_call: TRBV5-1; cdr3_length: 14; d_call: -; cdr3_nt: TGCGCCAGCAGCTTGGAAGGGGTTAATCAGCCCCAGCATTTT; cdr3_aa: CASSLEGVNQPQHF
j_call: TRBJ1-6; clone_size: -; v_call: TRBV20-1; cdr3_length: 14; d_call: -; cdr3_nt: TGCAGTGCTAGTAACGCGAGACATAATTCACCCCTCCACTTT; cdr3_aa: CSASNARHNSPLHF
j_call: TRBJ2-7; clone_size: -; v_call: TRBV7-9; cdr3_length: 11; d_call: -; cdr3_nt: TGTGCCACCACCCTTATCTACGAGCAGTACTTC; cdr3_aa: CATTLIYEQYF
j_call: TRBJ1-3; clone_size: -; v_call: TRBV10-3; cdr3_length: 15; d_call: -; cdr3_nt: TGTGCCATCAGTGAGCCCGGAGGCTCTGGAAACACCATATATTTT; cdr3_aa: CAISEPGGSGNTIYF
j_call: TRBJ2-3; clone_size: -; v_call: TRBV9; cdr3_length: 17; d_call: TRBD2; cdr3_nt: TGTGCCAGCAGCGCTGGACTAGCGGGAGGGCCAAGAGATACGCAGTATTTT; cdr3_aa: CASSAGLAGGPRDTQYF
j_call: TRBJ2-7; clone_size: -; v_call: TRBV5-1; cdr3_length: 15; d_call: -; cdr3_nt: TGCGCCAGCAGGGAACAGGACCTTGCGGCCTACGAGCAGTACTTC; cdr3_aa: CASREQDLAAYEQYF
j_call: TRBJ2-3; clone_size: -; v_call: TRBV3-1/TRBV3-2; cdr3_length: 13; d_call: -; cdr3_nt: TGTGCCAGCAGCCCACCTAGCACAGATACGCAGTATTTT; cdr3_aa: CASSPPSTDTQYF
j_call: TRBJ1-4; clone_size: -; v_call: TRBV4-3; cdr3_length: 16; d_call: -; cdr3_nt: TGCGCCAGCAGCCAAGCCGCAGGGGCGACTAATGAAAAACTGTTTTTT; cdr3_aa: CASSQAAGATNEKLFF
j_call: TRBJ1-1; clone_size: -; v_call: TRBV6-6; cdr3_length: 15; d_call: -; cdr3_nt: TGTGCCAGCAGTTACTCGATTTTGGGGTTCACTGAAGCTTTCTTT; cdr3_aa: CASSYSILGFTEAFF
j_call: TRBJ1-2; clone_size: -; v_call: TRBV27; cdr3_length: 13; d_call: -; cdr3_nt: TGTGCCAGCAGTTTCGGTCTCTCCTATGGCTACACCTTC; cdr3_aa: CASSFGLSYGYTF
j_call: TRBJ1-5; clone_size: -; v_call: TRBV3-1/TRBV3-2; cdr3_length: 13; d_call: -; cdr3_nt: TGTGCCAGCAGCCAAGGGGGCCATCAGCCCCAGCATTTT; cdr3_aa: CASSQGGHQPQHF
j_call: TRBJ2-7; clone_size: -; v_call: TRBV6-2/TRBV6-3; cdr3_length: 12; d_call: -; cdr3_nt: TGTGCCAGCAGTTTCGAGGCCTACGAGCAGTACTTC; cdr3_aa: CASSFEAYEQYF
j_call: TRBJ2-4; clone_size: -; v_call: TRBV2; cdr3_length: 20; d_call: TRBD2; cdr3_nt: TGTGCCAGCAGGGACCCTGGGGTTAGCGGGAGAGGAAGGTCCAAAAACATTCAGTACTTC; cdr3_aa: CASRDPGVSGRGRSKNIQYF
j_call: TRBJ2-4; clone_size: -; v_call: TRBV28; cdr3_length: 16; d_call: TRBD1; cdr3_nt: TGTGCCAGCAGTTTTGAGGGACAGGGAGCCAAAAACATTCAGTACTTC; cdr3_aa: CASSFEGQGAKNIQYF
j_call: TRBJ1-5; clone_size: -; v_call: TRBV5-5; cdr3_length: 16; d_call: TRBD1; cdr3_nt: TGTGCCAGCAGCTTGCGGGGACAGTATAGCAATCAGCCCCAGCATTTT; cdr3_aa: CASSLRGQYSNQPQHF
j_call: TRBJ2-3; clone_size: -; v_call: TRBV28; cdr3_length: 12; d_call: TRBD2; cdr3_nt: TGTGCCAGCAGACCGACTAGCGGGGGGCAGTATTTT; cdr3_aa: CASRPTSGGQYF
j_call: TRBJ2-2; clone_size: -; v_call: TRBV21-1; cdr3_length: 16; d_call: -; cdr3_nt: TGTGCCAGCAGCAAACAGCTAGCGGCGAACACCGGGGAGCTGTTTTTT; cdr3_aa: CASSKQLAANTGELFF
j_call: TRBJ2-7; clone_size: -; v_call: TRBV7-9; cdr3_length: 19; d_call: -; cdr3_nt: TGTGCCAGCAGCTTAGGATCTCTTGGGACCCAGACCTATTCTTACGAGCAGTACTTC; cdr3_aa: CASSLGSLGTQTYSYEQYF
j_call: TRBJ2-5; clone_size: -; v_call: TRBV25-1; cdr3_length: 12; d_call: -; cdr3_nt: TGTGCCAGCAGTGAACCTGGGGCCGTGGAGTACTTC; cdr3_aa: CASSEPGAVEYF
j_call: TRBJ2-7; clone_size: -; v_call: TRBV3-1/TRBV3-2; cdr3_length: 16; d_call: TRBD2; cdr3_nt: TGTGCCAGCAGTTGGACTAGCGGGAAACCTTCCTACGAGCAGTACTTC; cdr3_aa: CASSWTSGKPSYEQYF
j_call: TRBJ2-1; clone_size: once; v_call: TRBV7-3; cdr3_length: 14; d_call: -; cdr3_nt: TGTGCCAGCAGCTCCAACGGGATGGACAATGAGCAGTTCTTC; cdr3_aa: CASSSNGMDNEQFF